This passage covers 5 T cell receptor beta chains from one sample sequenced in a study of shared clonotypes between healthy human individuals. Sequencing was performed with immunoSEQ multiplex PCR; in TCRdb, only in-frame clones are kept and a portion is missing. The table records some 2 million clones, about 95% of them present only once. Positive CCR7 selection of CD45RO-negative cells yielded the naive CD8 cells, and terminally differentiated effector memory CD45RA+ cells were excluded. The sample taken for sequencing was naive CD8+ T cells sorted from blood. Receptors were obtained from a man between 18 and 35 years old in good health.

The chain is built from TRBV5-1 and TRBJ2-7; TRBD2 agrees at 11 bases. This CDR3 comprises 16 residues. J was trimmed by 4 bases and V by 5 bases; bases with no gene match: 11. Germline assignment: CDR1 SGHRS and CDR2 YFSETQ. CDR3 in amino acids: CASRRGGLADLYEQYF. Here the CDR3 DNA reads TGCGCCAGCAGGAGAGGGGGACTAGCGGACTTATACGAGCAGTACTTC.

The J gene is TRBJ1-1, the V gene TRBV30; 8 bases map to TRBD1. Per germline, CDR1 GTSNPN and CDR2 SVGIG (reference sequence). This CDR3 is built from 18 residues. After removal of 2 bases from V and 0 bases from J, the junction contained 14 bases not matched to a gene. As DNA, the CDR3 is TGTGCCTGGAGTATTTTAGGCAGGGGGCATTTGATGAACACTGAAGCTTTCTTT. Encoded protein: CAWSILGRGHLMNTEAFF.

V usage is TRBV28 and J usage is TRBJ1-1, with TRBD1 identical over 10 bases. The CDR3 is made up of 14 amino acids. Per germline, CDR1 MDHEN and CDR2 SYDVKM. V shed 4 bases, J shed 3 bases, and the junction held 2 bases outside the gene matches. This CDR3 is CASSSGQGDTEAFF. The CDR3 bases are TGTGCCAGCAGTTCCGGACAGGGGGACACTGAAGCTTTCTTT. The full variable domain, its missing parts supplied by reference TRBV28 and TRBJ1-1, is DVKVTQSSRYLVKRTGEKVFLECVQDMDHENMFWYRQDPGLGLRLIYFSYDVKMKEKGDIPEGYSVSREKKERFSLILESASTNQTSMYLCASSSGQGDTEAFFGQGTRLTVV.

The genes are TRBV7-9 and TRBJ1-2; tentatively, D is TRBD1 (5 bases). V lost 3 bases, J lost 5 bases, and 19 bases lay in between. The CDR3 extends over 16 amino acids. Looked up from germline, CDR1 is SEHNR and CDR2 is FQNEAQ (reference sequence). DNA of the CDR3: TGTGCCAGCAGCTTTTTCAAGGGCAGGGTCGGTTATGGCTACACCTTC. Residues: CASSFFKGRVGYGYTF.

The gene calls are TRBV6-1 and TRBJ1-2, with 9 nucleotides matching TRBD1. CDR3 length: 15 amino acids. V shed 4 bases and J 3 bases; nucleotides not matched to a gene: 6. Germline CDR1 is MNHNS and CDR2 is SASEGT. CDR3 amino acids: CASSADRGRDYGYTF. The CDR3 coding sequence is TGTGCCAGCAGTGCGGACAGGGGCAGGGACTATGGCTACACCTTC.